This T cell receptor beta chain was sequenced during a study of cytomegalovirus exposure and HLA in healthy donors. Broader study findings: The study assumed roughly uniform donor sequencing depth for presence/absence analyses. Solely CMV serostatus was available to characterize immune exposure. The Asian-associated ancestry cluster reportedly had fewer N-insertions than the roughly 670-donor mean in a later analysis. Previously analyzed data showed that most TCR beta V segments were productive at a frequency of about 90% or about 30%.

With regard to this clone: The target antigen is unknown.

Germline CDR1 SGHVS, CDR2 FNYEAQ. Trimming cost V 1 base and J 6 bases; bases outside gene matches: 4. This CDR3 has 15 amino acids. PCR amplification relied on 60 Vbeta primers (plus 13 Jbeta primers). Some clones are missing from TCRdb's copy, which holds only in-frame ones; the method was immunoSEQ multiplex PCR. Of roughly 180,000 clones listed, roughly 84% are singletons. This sequence was found in a boy between 10 and 17 years old in good health and CMV-seronegative. Sequenced: PBMCs. J is TRBJ2-2 and V is TRBV7-6, with 8 bases aligning to TRBD1. CDR3 DNA: TGTGCCAGCAGCTTAGTGCAGGGGGCTGCCGGGGAGCTGTTTTTT. Its protein product is CASSLVQGAAGELFF.